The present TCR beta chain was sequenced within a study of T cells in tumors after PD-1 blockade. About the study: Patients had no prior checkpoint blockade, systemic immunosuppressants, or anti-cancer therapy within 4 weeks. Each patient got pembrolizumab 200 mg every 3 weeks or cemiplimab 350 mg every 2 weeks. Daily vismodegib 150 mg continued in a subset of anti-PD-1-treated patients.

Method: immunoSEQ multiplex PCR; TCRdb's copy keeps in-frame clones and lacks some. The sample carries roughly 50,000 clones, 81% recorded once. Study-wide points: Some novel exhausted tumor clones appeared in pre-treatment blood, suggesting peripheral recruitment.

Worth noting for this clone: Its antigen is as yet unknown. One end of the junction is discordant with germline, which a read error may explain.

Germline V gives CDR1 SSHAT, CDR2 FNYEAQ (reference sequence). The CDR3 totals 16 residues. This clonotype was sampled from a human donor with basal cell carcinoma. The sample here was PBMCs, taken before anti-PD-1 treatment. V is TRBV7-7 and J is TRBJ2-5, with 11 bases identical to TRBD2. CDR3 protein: CASSLVAGGRQETQYF. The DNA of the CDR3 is TGTGCTAGCAGCTTAGTAGCGGGGGGGCGACAAGAGACCCAGTACTTC.